The T cell receptor beta chain under discussion was sequenced for a study of blood T cell repertoires in COVID-19 (dated by TCRdb to the early 2020s). Concerning the study at large: Samples from collaborators originated in the United States, Italy and Spain and spanned both the acute and convalescent phases of COVID-19. Subjects who had been exposed to COVID-19, were actively infected with it, or had recovered from it provided the deeply sampled blood TCRbeta repertoires that made up the dataset. Where available, HLA class I and class II types were obtained from metadata supplied by the sample provider rather than from assay-based typing. The repertoires were released in a freely available public database intended as a resource for research on the immune response to SARS-CoV-2. The material from the prospective study consisted of cDNA or gDNA derived from T cells, B-cell-depleted T cells, or PBMCs. The samples were drawn from two sources: the first 160 participants of the ongoing ImmuneRACE study, and 1,000 to 1,500 subjects contributed by 6 global collaborators. A de-identified subject ID, COVID-19 status, age in years and sex were almost always included in the sample metadata.

Collaborating institutions collected whole blood in K2EDTA tubes following their own protocols. For TCRbeta analysis, collaborators shipped samples as frozen whole blood, isolated PBMCs, or DNA extracted from either of those sample types. The immunoSEQ Assay, a bias-controlled multiplex PCR, was used to amplify TCRbeta CDR3 regions from genomic DNA. From the authors' description of their analysis: Within the assay, amplification of reference gene primers was used to estimate how many nucleated cells each sample contained. To quantify the absolute abundance of each unique TCRbeta CDR3 rearrangement, sequence reads were collapsed and filtered. For each sample, productive Simpson clonality was calculated as the square root of Simpson's diversity index over productive rearrangements. TCRdb limited this immuneACCESS table to in-frame rearrangements with V and J called. A share of clones is missing; checked studies link under half to unresolved V genes, and the rest is unexplained. The V and J calls and clone size come from that table; D and trimming were worked out from the DNA. The sample yields 400,000 to 500,000 clones; more than 80% were counted once. The top ten constitute roughly 1.4% of the sample.

For CDR1 and CDR2, the germline V gene (reference sequence) lists LNHDA and SQIVND. The CDR3 spans 13 residues, from the cysteine through the phenylalanine. Here the CDR3 DNA is all that survives: 39 bases in frame from base 1. V drops 6 bases and J drops 9 bases, leaving 15 bases in between. Overall study results and their limits: Clinical and demographic metadata were provided uncurated, with the amount varying by source and participant.

Note on this clone: Its antigen remains undetermined. No much larger clone exists at a distance of one base, and base qualities are not known.

The source is a woman aged 25 to 39 with active or convalescent COVID-19. Sequenced: peripheral blood. In this chain, TRBV19 is recombined with TRBJ1-5; the D gene is perhaps TRBD1, on 6 matching bases. In nucleotide form, the sequence is TGTGCCAGTAGAACAGGGTGGCCTGGGCCCCAGCATTTT. Its protein product is CASRTGWPGPQHF. When the CDR3 is completed using the reference TRBV19 and TRBJ1-5 genes on either side, the full variable domain is DGGITQSPKYLFRKEGQNVTLSCEQNLNHDAMYWYRQDPGQGLRLIYYSQIVNDFQKGDIAEGYSVSREKKESFPLTVTSAQKNPTAFYLCASRTGWPGPQHFGDGTRLSIL.